The 3 T cell receptor beta chains given below trace back to one sample, sequenced in a study of T cells after yellow fever vaccination. TCRdb reprocessed the 5' RACE reads via MiXCR and lists one record per CDR3 protein. The table has around 360,000 distinct CDR3 sequences, 9.5% to 13% seen once. Material: PBMCs, obtained on the day of the first yellow fever vaccination. The receptors shown here come from a man between 18 and 29 years old who received the YFV17D yellow fever vaccine.

This clonotype has more than one count but fewer than ten. CDR3 region: CASSPTKTSGQYF. The CDR3 coding sequence is TGTGCCAGCAGCCCCACGAAGACGTCTGGGCAGTATTTT. The rearrangement links TRBV5-6 to TRBJ2-3; D unresolved. Germline CDR1 and CDR2: SGHDT and YYEEEE. CDR3 length equals 13 residues. The V end lost 4 bases, the J end lost 11 bases, and 17 bases lay between the germline ends.

The CDR3: CASSFYADTQYF. The DNA of the CDR3 is TGTGCCAGCAGCTTCTATGCAGATACGCAGTATTTT. The chain combines TRBV7-2 with TRBJ2-3; unclear D gene. The germline V gene has CDR1 SGHTA and CDR2 FQGNSA. The CDR3 covers 12 residues. Trimming left V 3 bases short and J 4 bases short, with 5 bases between. Complete variable domain (other parts from reference TRBV7-2 and TRBJ2-3): GAGVSQSPSNKVTEKGKDVELRCDPISGHTALYWYRQSLGQGLEFLIYFQGNSAPDKSGLPSDRFSAERTGGSVSTLTIQRTQQEDSAVYLCASSFYADTQYFGPGTRLTVL.

Only a few counts were recorded for this clonotype. The genes are TRBV18 and TRBJ2-2, with no clear D. The length of the CDR3 is 16 residues. The V end lost 2 bases, the J end lost 0 bases, and 10 bases lay between the germline ends. Germline values: CDR1 KGHSH, CDR2 LQKENI. The CDR3 nucleotides read TGTGCCAGCTCACCAAGGACGGTCGCGAACACCGGGGAGCTGTTTTTT. As protein: CASSPRTVANTGELFF.